One and the same sample provided the 31 T cell receptor beta chains below, sequenced in a study of regulatory T cells in long-lasting Graves disease. Researchers made TCR beta libraries by using iRepertoire HTBI primers and running Arm-PCR on CDR3 regions. TCRdb reprocessed the multiplex PCR reads via MiXCR and lists one record per CDR3 protein. The data contain some 500,000 distinct CDR3 sequences, 15% to 20% of them seen just once; the ten biggest clones take up roughly 25%. Stated time point: newly diagnosed GD, antithyroid drugs for less than 3 months. RNA isolated from PBMCs was used to make the TCR library. This sample also belongs to another study, concerning T cells in Graves' hyperthyroidism and ophthalmopathy.

This sample comprised peripheral blood mononuclear cells (PBMCs), obtained at new diagnosis, from a patient treated with antithyroid drugs. The receptors originated from a woman aged 35-65 years with Graves disease.

The chain combines TRBV7-6 with TRBJ2-7, with D tentatively TRBD2 (5 bases). The CDR3 sequence is 15 residues long. Germline CDR1 is SGHVS and CDR2 is FNYEAQ. Deletions cut 0 bases from V and 4 bases from J, with 13 bases between. The CDR3 region is CASSLASGELYEQYF. In DNA, the CDR3 is TGTGCCAGCAGCTTAGCCTCCGGGGAGCTATACGAGCAGTACTTC. Filled out from reference TRBV7-6 and TRBJ2-7, the complete variable domain reads GAGVSQSPRYKVTKRGQDVALRCDPISGHVSLYWYRQALGQGPEFLTYFNYEAQQDKSGLPNDRFSAERPEGSISTLTIQRTEQRDSAMYRCASSLASGELYEQYFGPGTRLTVT.

This chain links TRBV9 with TRBJ2-2, with TRBD2 matching over 15 bases. Germline values: CDR1 SGDLS, CDR2 YYNGEE. Trimming at V came to 4 bases and at J to 1 base, leaving 8 bases not matched to a gene. The CDR3 runs to 19 residues. The CDR3 loop reads CASSPFGLAGGLNTGELFF. The CDR3 DNA is TGTGCCAGCAGCCCTTTTGGACTAGCGGGGGGGCTGAACACCGGGGAGCTGTTTTTT.

The sample holds many counts of this clonotype. This sequence joins TRBV2 and TRBJ1-1; 7 positions match TRBD1. This CDR3 region has 13 residues. V lost 6 bases to trimming and J lost 5 bases; unmatched junction nucleotides: 6. Per the germline V gene, CDR1 is SNHLY and CDR2 is FYNNEI. CDR3 sequence reads: CASSANRGTEAFF. For the CDR3, the DNA is TGTGCCAGCAGCGCTAACAGGGGAACTGAAGCTTTCTTT.

At least ten counts were recorded for this clonotype. The chain employs TRBV28 and TRBJ2-2, with D perhaps TRBD1 (6 bases). Germline CDR1 is MDHEN and CDR2 is SYDVKM. The CDR3 is made up of 15 amino acids. The germline V and J ends were trimmed by 6 bases and 4 bases, with 15 bases remaining between them. The CDR3, as DNA: TGTGCCAGCAGGTACAGGGCGATAGCCACCGGGGAGCTGTTTTTT. Its protein is CASRYRAIATGELFF.

As concerns this clonotype: A clone one base away is much larger, so this may be a read error. The chain links TRBV4-1 to TRBJ2-5; 9 bases map to TRBD1. CDR3 length: 15 amino acids. CDR1 and CDR2 (germline): MGHRA, YSYEKL. Unmatched junction bases numbered 7, after V lost 4 bases and J lost 4 bases. The CDR3 is CASSRGDRATETQYF. The CDR3 DNA sequence: TGCGCCAGCAGCCGGGGGGACAGGGCCACAGAGACCCAGTACTTC.

The V gene is TRBV5-1, the J gene TRBJ2-1; D is possibly TRBD1 or TRBD2 (5 bases each). The length of the CDR3 is 14 residues. Germline V lookup: CDR1 SGHRS, CDR2 YFSETQ. V lost 0 bases, J lost 9 bases, and 13 bases lay in between. This chain's CDR3 is CASSLATSGTEQFF. The DNA for the CDR3 is TGCGCCAGCAGCTTGGCCACTTCGGGGACTGAGCAGTTCTTC.

This clonotype appeared a single time. J is TRBJ2-3 and V is TRBV27; 8 positions agree with TRBD2. The CDR3 is made up of 17 amino acids. V gave up 6 bases and J gave up 8 bases; unmatched junction bases: 19. The germline V gene encodes CDR1 MNHEY and CDR2 SMNVEV (reference sequence). For the CDR3, the DNA is TGTGCCAGCAGCCCACCCCCCGGGACTAGGGTTTTGGTTACGCAGTATTTT. It translates to CASSPPPGTRVLVTQYF.

This clonotype came up many times. The CDR3 DNA sequence: TGCAGTGCTAGCCCCATCGGGGACTCCCCCTACGAGCAGTACTTC. This codes for CSASPIGDSPYEQYF. V gene TRBV20-1 combines with J gene TRBJ2-7, with a weak D call TRBD2 (6 bases). Trimming removed 3 bases from V and 2 bases from J, with 17 bases in between. Germline V gene sequence: CDR1 DFQATT, CDR2 SNEGSKA (reference sequence). CDR3 length: 15 residues.

This chain connects TRBV15 to TRBJ2-7; 8 bases are shared with TRBD1. This CDR3 is 15 amino acids long. The trim removed 1 base at V and 3 bases at J, leaving 5 bases unmatched. The germline V gene has CDR1 LNHNV and CDR2 YYDKDF (reference sequence). The CDR3 here is CATSRGETGVYEQYF. Written as DNA, the CDR3 is TGTGCCACCAGCAGAGGGGAGACAGGGGTCTACGAGCAGTACTTC.

The rearrangement links TRBV3-1 to TRBJ1-6; tentatively, D is TRBD1 (6 bases). The CDR3 has 15 residues. Trimming removed 5 bases at V and 0 bases at J, with 8 bases between. Germline loops: CDR1 LGHDT, CDR2 YNNKEL (reference sequence). The CDR3: CASSGGFSYNSPLHF. The CDR3 DNA reads TGTGCCAGCAGCGGGGGCTTCTCCTATAATTCACCCCTCCACTTT.

CDR3 nucleotides: TGTGCTAGTGATGTCCGGACATATGACAATGAGCAGTTCTTC. Protein product: CASDVRTYDNEQFF. The gene calls are TRBV12-5 and TRBJ2-1, with a tentative D call TRBD1 (5 bases). Trimming shortened V by 7 bases and J by 5 bases, and 15 bases separated the two germline ends. The CDR3 is 14 amino acids. The germline CDR1 and CDR2 sequences are LGHNT and FRNRAP. Based on the CDR3 plus reference TRBV12-5 and TRBJ2-1, the full variable domain is DARVTQTPRHKVTEMGQEVTMRCQPILGHNTVFWYRQTMMQGLELLAYFRNRAPLDDSGMPKDRFSAEMPDATLATLKIQPSEPRDSAVYFCASDVRTYDNEQFFGPGTRLTVL.

This chain links TRBV7-9 with TRBJ2-5; no clear D gene. CDR3 length equals 17 residues. V gave up 0 bases and J gave up 1 base, with 15 bases separating them. The germline V gene encodes CDR1 SEHNR and CDR2 FQNEAQ (reference sequence). The chain's CDR3 is CASSLAYVSGPQETQYF. The CDR3 nucleotides read TGTGCCAGCAGCTTAGCCTACGTTTCCGGGCCCCAAGAGACCCAGTACTTC. The full variable domain, rest sourced from reference TRBV7-9 and TRBJ2-5, is DTGVSQNPRHKITKRGQNVTFRCDPISEHNRLYWYRQTLGQGPEFLTYFQNEAQLEKSRLLSDRFSAERPKGSFSTLEIQRTEQGDSAMYLCASSLAYVSGPQETQYFGPGTRLLVL.

This clonotype was counted at least ten times. This chain uses TRBV30 with TRBJ2-5; 7 bases line up with TRBD1. This CDR3 is 13 amino acids long. The trim removed 1 base at V and 5 bases at J, leaving 4 bases unmatched. The germline V gene encodes CDR1 GTSNPN and CDR2 SVGIG (reference sequence). The CDR3 here is CAWSATGWETQYF. As DNA, the CDR3 is TGTGCCTGGAGTGCGACAGGGTGGGAGACCCAGTACTTC.

This chain links TRBV6-2 or TRBV6-3 with TRBJ2-7; D not resolved. The CDR3 runs to 15 residues. Trimming pared 4 bases from V and 2 bases from J, leaving 15 bases between. CDR1 and CDR2 (germline): MNHEY, SVGEGT. This CDR3 is CASSSEVGRTYEQYF. The CDR3 nucleotides are TGTGCCAGCAGTTCCGAAGTAGGAAGGACCTACGAGCAGTACTTC.

Only a few counts were recorded for this clonotype. The CDR3 DNA follows: TGTGCCAGCGCAAGACAGGGGGTGCCTCCTGAGCAGTTCTTC. Translated: CASARQGVPPEQFF. The rearrangement uses TRBV6-2 or TRBV6-3 and TRBJ2-1; TRBD1 agrees at 9 bases. The V and J ends lost 8 bases and 9 bases, in that order; junction bases with no gene match: 11. The V gene's germline CDR1 is MNHEY and CDR2 SVGEGT. CDR3 length equals 14 residues.

This clonotype was detected many times. V usage is TRBV12-3 or TRBV12-4 and J usage is TRBJ1-5; D uncertain. This CDR3 has 14 amino acids. Trimming removed 4 bases at V and 4 bases at J, with 11 bases between. CDR3 in amino acids: CASSSASRNQPQHF. CDR3 in DNA: TGTGCCAGCAGTTCAGCGTCCCGTAATCAGCCCCAGCATTTT.

This clonotype was counted many times. The rearrangement links TRBV20-1 to TRBJ1-1; D might be TRBD1 (5 bases). The V gene's germline CDR1 is DFQATT and CDR2 SNEGSKA (reference sequence). The CDR3 contains 14 residues. V lost 5 bases and J 3 bases, leaving 16 bases between the germline ends. CDR3 sequence (DNA): TGCAGTGCTGAACGCGGGGGTCCAGACACTGAAGCTTTCTTT. As protein: CSAERGGPDTEAFF.

The J gene is TRBJ1-2, the V gene TRBV2; 7 nucleotides match TRBD1. The CDR3 has 13 amino acids. Germline V lookup: CDR1 SNHLY, CDR2 FYNNEI. Unmatched junction bases numbered 3, after V lost 6 bases and J lost 2 bases. The CDR3 is CASSWDSNYGYTF. For the CDR3, the DNA is TGTGCCAGCAGCTGGGACAGCAACTATGGCTACACCTTC.

At least ten counts were recorded for this clonotype. This chain joins TRBV5-1 and TRBJ2-1; D perhaps matches TRBD2 (7 bases). The germline V gene has CDR1 SGHRS and CDR2 YFSETQ. The CDR3 covers 14 residues. The V end was cut by 6 bases, the J end by 9 bases, with 19 bases between. CDR3 region: CASNPGGPVAEQFF. The CDR3 DNA is TGCGCCAGCAACCCCGGGGGGCCGGTAGCTGAGCAGTTCTTC.

This clonotype showed up just a few times. This rearrangement joins TRBV2 to TRBJ2-2, with D perhaps being TRBD1 or TRBD2 (6 bases each). The CDR3 runs to 16 residues. The V gene lost 2 bases and the J gene lost 6 bases, with 16 bases spanning the gap. The germline CDR1 and CDR2 sequences are SNHLY and FYNNEI. Written as DNA, the CDR3 is TGTGCCAGCAGTGAAACGGGACACGGGGGTTCCGGGGAGCTGTTTTTT. Protein: CASSETGHGGSGELFF.

There are a few counts of this clonotype. J is TRBJ1-2 and V is TRBV12-3 or TRBV12-4; TRBD1 is a possible D gene (6 bases). Between the trimmed V and J ends, which lost 6 bases and 6 bases, there was a span of 14 bases. This CDR3 has 13 amino acids. The CDR3 is CASRPTGNHGYTF. CDR3 nucleotides: TGTGCCAGCAGGCCAACAGGGAACCATGGCTACACCTTC.

This clonotype was counted a few times. This rearrangement joins TRBV4-1 to TRBJ1-2, with TRBD1 identical over 7 bases. CDR3 length: 16 residues. V was pared by 2 bases and J by 4 bases, with 10 bases of the junction left unmatched. CDR1 and CDR2 from the germline V gene are MGHRA and YSYEKL. The CDR3 here is CASSQLPGTARYGYTF. CDR3 nucleotide sequence: TGCGCCAGCAGCCAACTCCCCGGGACAGCTCGCTATGGCTACACCTTC.

This clonotype has ten or more counts. The genes are TRBV5-1 and TRBJ1-1, with D possibly matching TRBD1 (5 bases). Germline V gene sequence: CDR1 SGHRS, CDR2 YFSETQ. The CDR3 extends over 13 amino acids. Trimming removed 7 bases from V and 1 base from J, with 11 bases in between. The CDR3 nucleotides are TGCGCCAGCGGCGGTACAGGGAACACTGAAGCTTTCTTT. It codes for CASGGTGNTEAFF.

This clonotype occurred once. A much larger clonotype is one base distant, so this may be a read error. V gene TRBV27 combines with J gene TRBJ2-7, with 7 nucleotides matching TRBD2. The CDR3 has 16 amino acids. Germline V gene lookup returns CDR1 MNHEY and CDR2 SMNVEV (reference sequence). V lost 4 bases and J lost 7; bases outside the gene matches: 16. CDR3 region: CASSWGERGYYNEQYF. DNA of the CDR3: TGTGCCAGCAGTTGGGGGGAGCGGGGATACTACAATGAGCAGTACTTC.

On this clonotype itself: A clone one base away is much larger, so this may be a read error. The J gene is TRBJ1-1, the V gene TRBV10-2, with 8 nucleotides matching TRBD1. CDR1 and CDR2 from the germline V gene are WSHSY and SAAADI. The CDR3 is 13 amino acids. CDR3 nucleotide sequence: TGCGCCAGCAGAACAGGGGGGCAGACTGAAGCTCTCTTT. Amino acid sequence: CASRTGGQTEALF.

This clonotype was seen a handful of times. In DNA form, the CDR3 reads TGTGCCAGCAGTTACTCAGTCAACCTGAGCAATGAGCAGTTCTTC. It encodes CASSYSVNLSNEQFF. This chain links TRBV6-5 with TRBJ2-1, with D uncertain. The V gene's germline CDR1 is MNHEY and CDR2 SVGAGI. This CDR3 has 15 amino acids. Trimming stripped 0 bases from V and 6 bases from J, with 12 bases between.

This clonotype was counted ten times or more. This chain joins TRBV28 and TRBJ2-4; 8 nucleotides match TRBD1. After removal of 3 bases from V and 1 base from J, the junction contained 14 bases not matched to a gene. This CDR3 spans 19 amino acids. Germline V gene sequence: CDR1 MDHEN, CDR2 SYDVKM. The CDR3 DNA follows: TGTGCCAGCAGTTTCCTACAGGGGGAGGTAGCTTACGCCAAAAACATTCAGTACTTC. This encodes CASSFLQGEVAYAKNIQYF.

This chain joins TRBV7-9 and TRBJ2-1; possible D gene TRBD1, 5 bases. V was pared by 7 bases and J by 7 bases, with 17 bases between. Germline assignment: CDR1 SEHNR and CDR2 FQNEAQ (reference sequence). CDR3 length equals 14 residues. The CDR3 here is CASTGIWTLNEQFF. The CDR3 bases are TGTGCCAGCACCGGAATATGGACATTGAATGAGCAGTTCTTC.

Points on this clonotype: Just one base apart from a much larger clone, this may be a read error. The DNA of the CDR3 is TGTGCCACCAGAAGAGGGACTCGTAGTGAGCAGTTCTTC. Protein sequence: CATRRGTRSEQFF. The chain has TRBV15 and TRBJ2-1; a weak D match, TRBD2 (6 bases). CDR3 length equals 13 residues. Germline-derived CDR1 and CDR2 are LNHNV and YYDKDF (reference sequence). The full variable domain, completed using reference TRBV15 and TRBJ2-1, is DAMVIQNPRYQVTQFGKPVTLSCSQTLNHNVMYWYQQKSSQAPKLLFHYYDKDFNNEADTPDNFQSRRPNTSFCFLDIRSPGLGDTAMYLCATRRGTRSEQFFGPGTRLTVL.

This clonotype came up once. A much larger clone lies a single base off, so this may be a read error. This chain links TRBV3-1 with TRBJ2-1; 8 bases fit TRBD2. The CDR3 covers 16 residues. CDR1 and CDR2 from the germline V gene are LGHDT and YNNKEL (reference sequence). After removal of 4 bases from V and 5 bases from J, the junction contained 10 bases not matched to a gene. The CDR3: CASSPNPAGAHNEQFF. The DNA of the CDR3 is TGTGCCAGCAGCCCTAACCCAGCGGGGGCCCACAATGAGCAGTTCTTC.

This clonotype has more than one count but fewer than ten. The V gene is TRBV20-1, the J gene TRBJ2-2, with 7 bases aligning to TRBD1. This CDR3 comprises 13 residues. CDR1 is DFQATT, CDR2 SNEGSKA, per germline (reference sequence). Trimming removed 5 bases from V and 3 bases from J; junction bases left unmatched: 3. The CDR3 sequence: CSARTGDTGELFF. The CDR3, as DNA: TGCAGTGCTCGGACAGGAGACACCGGGGAGCTGTTTTTT.